This passage covers 22 T cell receptor beta chains from one sample sequenced in a study of identical twins. MiXCR, applied by TCRdb to the 5' RACE reads, yields one record per CDR3 protein. The sample lists about 690,000 distinct CDR3 sequences, 21% occurring once. These data were also reused for a study on T cells expressing NK-cell markers.

The sample taken for sequencing was PBMCs. All receptors derive from a woman aged 18-29 years in good health.

This clonotype has ten or more counts. The J gene is TRBJ1-5, the V gene TRBV12-3 or TRBV12-4; no clear D. The CDR3 extends over 11 amino acids. The V gene lost 5 bases and the J gene lost 4 bases, with 3 bases spanning the gap. The DNA for the CDR3 is TGTGCCAGCAGTCAGAATCAGCCCCAGCATTTT. It specifies CASSQNQPQHF.

This clonotype was counted many times. The chain recombines TRBV6-5 with TRBJ2-7; D is uncertain. Trimming cost V 0 bases and J 0 bases, with 12 bases left between them. The CDR3 is 16 amino acids. Germline V gene lookup returns CDR1 MNHEY and CDR2 SVGAGI. This CDR3 is CASSYSRPLHSYEQYF. Written as DNA, the CDR3 is TGTGCCAGCAGTTACTCGCGCCCGCTACACTCCTACGAGCAGTACTTC.

The table lists this clonotype with many counts. The chain is built from TRBV5-1 and TRBJ1-1; D gene ambiguous. The germline gives CDR1 SGHRS, CDR2 YFSETQ. The CDR3 totals 14 residues. Trimming took 4 bases from V and 4 from J, leaving 14 bases between them. This chain's CDR3 is CASSGGPVPTEAFF. The DNA for the CDR3 is TGCGCCAGCAGCGGCGGACCAGTGCCCACTGAAGCTTTCTTT.

The chain uses TRBV12-3 or TRBV12-4 and TRBJ1-5; D uncertain. V lost 3 bases to trimming and J lost 6 bases, with 6 bases between them. The CDR3 consists of 12 residues. The CDR3 spells CASSFLTQPQHF. Written as DNA, the CDR3 is TGTGCCAGCAGTTTTTTGACTCAGCCCCAGCATTTT.

This clonotype was counted a few times. The genes are TRBV20-1 and TRBJ2-7; 12 bases match TRBD2. The junction had 14 bases not matched to a gene; V was cut back by 0 bases and J by 2 bases. Germline V lookup: CDR1 DFQATT, CDR2 SNEGSKA (reference sequence). The CDR3 consists of 19 residues. In DNA form, the CDR3 reads TGCAGTGCTAGAGATCTCGCAAGGACTAGCGGGATGCGGGCCTACGAGCAGTACTTC. It yields the protein CSARDLARTSGMRAYEQYF.

The chain has TRBV5-1 and TRBJ2-1; D remains ambiguous. This CDR3 has 12 amino acids. CDR1 and CDR2 (germline): SGHRS, YFSETQ. The V and J ends lost 0 bases and 10 bases respectively, with 8 bases between them. The CDR3 region has the DNA TGCGCCAGCAGCTTGGAAGAACAGGAGCAGTTCTTC. Encoded protein: CASSLEEQEQFF.

The V call is TRBV6-5, the J call TRBJ2-3, with TRBD2 as a possible D gene (6 bases). Germline values: CDR1 MNHEY, CDR2 SVGAGI. The CDR3 contains 11 residues. Trimming took 3 bases from V and 15 from J, leaving 13 bases between them. The CDR3: CASSYRGKNYF. DNA for the CDR3: TGTGCCAGCAGTTATCGGGGGAAAAACTATTTT.

The rearrangement uses TRBV12-3 or TRBV12-4 and TRBJ2-1, with TRBD2 matching over 9 bases. This CDR3 spans 13 amino acids. The trim removed 9 bases at V and 3 bases at J, leaving 3 bases unmatched. CDR3 in DNA: TGTGCCAGTCTAGCGGGATACTACAATGAGCAGTTCTTC. Translated: CASLAGYYNEQFF.

This clonotype appeared a single time. The rearrangement links TRBV20-1 to TRBJ2-5; TRBD2 matches at 10 bases. Germline CDR1 is DFQATT and CDR2 is SNEGSKA (reference sequence). J gave up 5 bases and V 3 bases, and 21 bases lay outside the gene matches. The CDR3 covers 19 residues. Written as DNA, the CDR3 is TGCAGTGCTAGGGAAACACTAGCGGGGCCGGCAGGGGCCCGGGAGACCCAGTACTTC. It translates to CSARETLAGPAGARETQYF.

Only a few counts were recorded for this clonotype. The rearrangement uses TRBV5-1 and TRBJ1-1; D remains unclear. The V and J ends lost 4 bases and 0 bases respectively, with 10 bases between them. CDR1 is SGHRS and CDR2 is YFSETQ in the germline V gene. The CDR3 extends over 14 amino acids. CDR3 region: CASSKDGLNTEAFF. DNA of the CDR3: TGCGCCAGCAGCAAGGACGGTCTGAACACTGAAGCTTTCTTT.

This clonotype was seen more than once but under ten times. The chain is built from TRBV5-1 and TRBJ2-3; 11 nucleotides match TRBD2. This CDR3 is 16 amino acids long. The germline gives CDR1 SGHRS, CDR2 YFSETQ. J gave up 2 bases and V 4 bases, and 6 bases lay outside the gene matches. The CDR3 protein is CASSLIAGGLTDTQYF. The CDR3 region has the DNA TGCGCCAGCAGCCTAATAGCGGGAGGGCTCACAGATACGCAGTATTTT.

Only one count was recorded for this clonotype. V usage is TRBV20-1 and J usage is TRBJ2-3; possible D gene TRBD2, 6 bases. V gave up 2 bases and J gave up 6 bases, with 12 bases separating them. The CDR3 loop spans 13 amino acids. CDR1 is DFQATT and CDR2 is SNEGSKA in the germline V gene (reference sequence). The CDR3 loop is CSARTSRGDTQYF. DNA for the CDR3: TGCAGTGCTAGAACGTCCCGGGGGGATACGCAGTATTTT.

V and J are TRBV20-1 and TRBJ2-1; TRBD2 agrees at 8 bases. CDR3 length: 18 residues. The germline V gene encodes CDR1 DFQATT and CDR2 SNEGSKA (reference sequence). The J segment lost 5 bases and the V segment lost 1 base, leaving 16 bases of the junction unmatched. Here the CDR3 reads CSARGVGASGSSHNEQFF. In nucleotides, the CDR3 is TGCAGTGCTAGAGGGGTTGGGGCCAGCGGGAGTTCCCACAATGAGCAGTTCTTC.

This clonotype was counted a few times. The CDR3 DNA reads as TGTGCCAGCAGTCGGACACCAGATACGCAGTATTTT. Protein: CASSRTPDTQYF. The V gene is TRBV12-3 or TRBV12-4, the J gene TRBJ2-3; a possible D gene is TRBD1 (5 bases). This CDR3 comprises 12 residues. Trimming shortened V by 5 bases and J by 4 bases, and 7 bases separated the two germline ends.

This clonotype appeared a few times. The chain links TRBV5-5 to TRBJ1-5, with D maybe TRBD1 (5 bases). The CDR3 runs to 14 residues. The ends were cut back, 0 bases at V and 11 bases at J, with 15 bases in the middle. Germline loops: CDR1 SGHKS, CDR2 YYEKEE (reference sequence). The CDR3 coding sequence is TGTGCCAGCAGCTTGGATCAGGTGGGACTTGCCCAGCATTTT. Encoded protein: CASSLDQVGLAQHF.

The chain combines TRBV5-1 with TRBJ2-7; D uncertain. The germline V gene encodes CDR1 SGHRS and CDR2 YFSETQ. The CDR3 consists of 14 residues. Trimming took 0 bases from V and 3 from J, leaving 10 bases between them. The CDR3 protein is CASSLEGLYYEQYF. CDR3 coding DNA: TGCGCCAGCAGCTTGGAGGGCTTATACTACGAGCAGTACTTC.

The genes are TRBV6-2 or TRBV6-3 and TRBJ2-7, with 9 nucleotides matching TRBD2. Germline V gene sequence: CDR1 MNHEY, CDR2 SVGEGT. The CDR3 sequence is 16 residues long. J gave up 3 bases and V 2 bases, and 8 bases lay outside the gene matches. Here the CDR3 reads CASSYGPTSGSYEQYF. CDR3 in DNA: TGTGCCAGCAGTTACGGGCCGACTAGCGGCAGCTACGAGCAGTACTTC.

This clonotype was counted ten times or more. The rearrangement links TRBV6-5 to TRBJ1-1, with 7 bases fitting TRBD1. Trimming took 7 bases from V and 1 from J; bases not matched to a gene: 0. The CDR3 is 12 amino acids. Germline CDR1 and CDR2: MNHEY and SVGAGI. The CDR3 loop is CASTGGNTEAFF. CDR3 in DNA: TGTGCCAGCACAGGGGGGAACACTGAAGCTTTCTTT.

The chain combines TRBV29-1 with TRBJ2-7; 7 positions agree with TRBD1. The V gene end was trimmed by 4 bases and the J gene end by 12 bases; junction bases not matched to a gene: 15. Germline CDR1 SQVTM, CDR2 ANQGSEA. The CDR3 is made up of 13 amino acids. The chain's CDR3 is CSVAVGQTIGLYF. CDR3 nucleotide sequence: TGCAGCGTTGCCGTGGGACAGACTATTGGGTTGTACTTC.

This clonotype was counted only a few times. The rearrangement uses TRBV5-4 and TRBJ2-3; 9 bases agree with TRBD2. The CDR3 has 15 amino acids. V lost 5 bases to trimming and J lost 1 base; unmatched junction nucleotides: 5. CDR1 and CDR2 from the germline V gene are SGHNT and YYREEE (reference sequence). The CDR3 region is CASRPAGGRTDTQYF. The CDR3 DNA reads as TGTGCCAGCAGACCAGCGGGGGGACGCACAGATACGCAGTATTTT.

This clonotype was picked up a small number of times. The rearrangement uses TRBV3-1 and TRBJ2-1, with D maybe TRBD2 (6 bases). CDR1 and CDR2 (germline): LGHDT, YNNKEL (reference sequence). There are 16 residues in the CDR3. Trimming took off 0 bases at V and 7 bases at J, with 16 bases between the two ends. In DNA, the CDR3 is TGTGCCAGCAGCCAAGATTTGGGGGGAGTAACAAATGAGCAGTTCTTC. Translation gives CASSQDLGGVTNEQFF.

This clonotype showed up just a few times. The chain has TRBV5-1 and TRBJ2-1; 10 bases are a match to TRBD2. V shed 6 bases and J 10 bases; nucleotides not matched to a gene: 13. Germline values: CDR1 SGHRS, CDR2 YFSETQ. The CDR3 runs to 15 residues. The DNA of the CDR3 is TGCGCCAGCACGCTGGCTCCGGGACTAGCGACCGAGCAGTTCTTC. It encodes CASTLAPGLATEQFF.